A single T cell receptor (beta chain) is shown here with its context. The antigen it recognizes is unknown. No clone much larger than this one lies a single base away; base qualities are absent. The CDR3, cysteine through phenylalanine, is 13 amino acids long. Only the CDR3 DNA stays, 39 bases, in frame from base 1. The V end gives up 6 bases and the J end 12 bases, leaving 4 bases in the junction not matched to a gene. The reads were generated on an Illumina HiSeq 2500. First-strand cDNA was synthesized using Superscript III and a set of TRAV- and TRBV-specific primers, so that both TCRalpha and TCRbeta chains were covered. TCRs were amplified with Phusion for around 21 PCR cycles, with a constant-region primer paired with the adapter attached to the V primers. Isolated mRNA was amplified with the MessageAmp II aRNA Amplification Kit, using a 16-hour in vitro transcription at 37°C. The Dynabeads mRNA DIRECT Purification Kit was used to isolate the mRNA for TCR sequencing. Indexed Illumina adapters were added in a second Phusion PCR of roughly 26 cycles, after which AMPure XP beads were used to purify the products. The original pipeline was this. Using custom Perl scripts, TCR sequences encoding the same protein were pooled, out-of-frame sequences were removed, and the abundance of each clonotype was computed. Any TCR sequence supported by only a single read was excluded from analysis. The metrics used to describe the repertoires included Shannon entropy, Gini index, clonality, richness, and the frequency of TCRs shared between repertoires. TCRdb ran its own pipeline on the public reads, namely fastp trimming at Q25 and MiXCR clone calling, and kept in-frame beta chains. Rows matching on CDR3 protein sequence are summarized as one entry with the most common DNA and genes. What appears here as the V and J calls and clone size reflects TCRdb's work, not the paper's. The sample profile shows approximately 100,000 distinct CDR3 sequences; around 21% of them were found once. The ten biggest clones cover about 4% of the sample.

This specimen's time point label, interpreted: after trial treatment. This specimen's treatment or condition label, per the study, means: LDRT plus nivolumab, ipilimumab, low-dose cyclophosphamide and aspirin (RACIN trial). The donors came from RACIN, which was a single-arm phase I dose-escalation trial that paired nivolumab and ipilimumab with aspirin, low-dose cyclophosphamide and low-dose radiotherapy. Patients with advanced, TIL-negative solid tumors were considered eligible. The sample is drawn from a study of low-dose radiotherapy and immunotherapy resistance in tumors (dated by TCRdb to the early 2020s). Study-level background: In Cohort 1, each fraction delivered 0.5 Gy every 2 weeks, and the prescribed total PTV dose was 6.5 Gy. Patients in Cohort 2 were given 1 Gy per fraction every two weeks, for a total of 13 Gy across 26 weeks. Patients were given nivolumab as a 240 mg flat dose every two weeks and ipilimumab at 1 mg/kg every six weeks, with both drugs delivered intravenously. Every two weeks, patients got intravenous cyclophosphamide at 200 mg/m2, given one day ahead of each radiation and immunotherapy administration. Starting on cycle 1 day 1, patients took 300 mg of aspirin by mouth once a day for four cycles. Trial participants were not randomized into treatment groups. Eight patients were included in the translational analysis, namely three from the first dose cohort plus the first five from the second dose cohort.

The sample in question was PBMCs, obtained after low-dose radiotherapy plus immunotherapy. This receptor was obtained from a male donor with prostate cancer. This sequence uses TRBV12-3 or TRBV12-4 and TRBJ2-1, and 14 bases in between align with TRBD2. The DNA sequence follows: TGTGCCAGCAGCCGTGGACTAGCGGGGGGGCAGTTCTTC. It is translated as CASSRGLAGGQFF.